One sample yielded the 5 T cell receptor beta chains listed below, sequenced in a study of identical twins' blood T cells. TCRdb itself ran the 5' RACE reads through MiXCR, one entry per CDR3 protein. The table records a few hundred thousand distinct CDR3 sequences, about 28% of them present only once. The sample taken for sequencing was PBMCs. These receptor sequences come from a woman aged 18-49 years in good health.

In its sample, this clonotype was seen a few times. This chain uses TRBV6-5 with TRBJ1-5; D gene unclear. This CDR3 has 15 amino acids. Germline V gene data show CDR1 as MNHEY and CDR2 as SVGAGI. With 6 bases removed from V and 11 bases from J, the gap between germline ends came to 23 bases. The CDR3 DNA sequence: TGTGCCAGCAGAAACGGGGTATCTCCGGTTGAGGCCCAGCATTTT. This gives the protein CASRNGVSPVEAQHF.

V is TRBV20-1 and J is TRBJ2-7; D ambiguous. From germline, CDR1 is DFQATT and CDR2 SNEGSKA (reference sequence). V was cut by 5 bases and J by 2 bases, with 7 bases left in between. The CDR3 runs to 11 residues. Written as DNA, the CDR3 is TGCAGTGCTCAACCAGCCTACGAGCAGTACTTC. Translating it yields CSAQPAYEQYF.

The chain is built from TRBV9 and TRBJ2-3, with 10 bases that match TRBD2. This CDR3 is built from 15 residues. V shed 4 bases, J shed 2 bases, and the junction held 4 bases outside the gene matches. Looked up from germline, CDR1 is SGDLS and CDR2 is YYNGEE. The CDR3 sequence is CASSFSGRVTDTQYF. In DNA form, the CDR3 reads TGTGCCAGCAGCTTCAGCGGGAGGGTCACAGATACGCAGTATTTT.

About this clonotype itself: A much larger clone differs by one base, so this may be a read error. J is TRBJ1-1 and V is TRBV12-3 or TRBV12-4; TRBD1 matches 7 bases. The CDR3 has 13 residues. CDR3 bases: TGTACCAGCAGCTCAGGGGGTGGGACTGAAGCTTTCTTT. Its protein is CTSSSGGGTEAFF.

This clonotype was recorded many times. The rearrangement links TRBV11-3 to TRBJ1-1; a possible D gene is TRBD1 (6 bases). This CDR3 region has 15 residues. The germline CDR1 and CDR2 sequences are SGHNT and YENEEA. V was shortened by 1 base and J by 2 bases, with 11 bases between the two germline ends. CDR3 in DNA: TGTGCCAGCAGCTTAGTACGGGGGGGCAACACTGAAGCTTTCTTT. Translating gives CASSLVRGGNTEAFF.